This is a list of T cell receptor beta chains from one sample in a study of blood T cell repertoires in COVID-19. Assay: immunoSEQ multiplex PCR; the TCRdb copy retains only in-frame clones and omits some. The sample gives about 470,000 clones, 87% of which show up once; around 0.64% is in the top ten. The sample was PBMCs or T cells enriched from blood (not recorded which). These receptors were collected from a woman between 18 and 29 years old who had recovered from COVID-19. Both conserved end residues are part of each CDR3.

>TRBV7-9|TRBJ1-6
CASSSRQPSYNSPLHF
>TRBV10-2|TRBJ2-1
CASSEGGLAALRGDEQFF
>TRBV9|TRBJ2-3
CASSTSGLTDTQYF
>TRBV6-5|TRBJ2-7
CASTRSGGGFHEQYF
>TRBV2|TRBJ1-1
CASNQGYWGTEAFF
>TRBV19|TRBJ2-1
CASSPPGTSGLRPSYNEQFF
>TRBV5-4|TRBJ1-4
CASSPQSTNEKLFF
>TRBV5-1|TRBJ1-2
CASSLRGPNYGYTF
>TRBV7-3|TRBJ2-3
CASSSAGGGTQYF
>TRBV5-6|TRBJ1-1
CASSLTGPLNTEAFF
>TRBV3-1/TRBV3-2|TRBJ1-2
CASSQEGTGGPYGYTF
>TRBV5-1|TRBJ1-3
CASSIQPGGQDRNTIYF
>TRBV7-9|TRBJ2-3
CASTPRGRVDTQYF
>TRBV30|TRBJ1-1
CAWSDRETEAFF
>TRBV7-9|TRBJ2-3
CASRPPRGTDTQYF
>TRBV5-4|TRBJ1-3
CASSRGPSRTSGNTIYF
>TRBV7-2|TRBJ1-1
CASSGTGDTEAFF
>TRBV29-1|TRBJ2-1
CSGTSGEHNEQFF
>TRBV5-5|TRBJ2-5
CASSPLAGTRQETQYF
>TRBV27|TRBJ2-3
CASSPKGLEMISTDTQYF
>TRBV7-9|TRBJ2-3
CASSLGGADTQYF
>TRBV7-9|TRBJ2-3
CASSSRGGASTDTQYF
>TRBV5-8|TRBJ2-7
CASSLWGQGNSYEQYF
>TRBV30|TRBJ1-3
CAWGQGTIYF
>TRBV18|TRBJ1-2
CASSPRAGADYGYTF